This TCR beta chain is drawn from a study of shared clonotypes between healthy human individuals. Only in-frame clones appear in the TCRdb table, and some are missing; sequencing was by immunoSEQ multiplex PCR. Of 2 million to 2.5 million clones listed, just under 95% are singletons. V dropped 8 bases and J dropped 4 bases, with 12 bases sitting between them. Germline V gene data show CDR1 as MNHEY and CDR2 as SVGAGI. The length of the CDR3 is 12 residues. The sample was naive CD4+ T cells from PBMCs. Subset here: CD45RA+ positively selected. The sequence came from a man in his late teens or twenties in good health. Some clones in this sample may be carry-over from other donors' samples. J is TRBJ2-7 and V is TRBV6-5; D may match TRBD1 or TRBD2 (6 bases each). CDR3 in DNA: TGTGCCAGCGGAAGAGGGGGGTACGAGCAGTACTTC. This codes for CASGRGGYEQYF.